This T cell receptor (beta chain) was captured in a study of PD-L1 blockade in urothelial cancer. The wider study: Per blood sample, T cells had a median of around 150,000.

Germline CDR1 and CDR2: MNHNS and SASEGT. The CDR3 covers 18 residues. Germline trimming cut 4 bases from V and 7 bases from J; bases unmatched to any gene: 14. Using immunoSEQ multiplex PCR, the repertoire was profiled, and TCRdb retains in-frame clones only, with some absent. The sample consists of about 95,000 clones, 87% of them appearing once. Time point in this sample: pretreatment peripheral blood. Samples were collected from each patient before treatment and during treatment. Each patient gave between 1 and 8 of them in total. Material: PBMCs, obtained around atezolizumab (anti-PD-L1) treatment. V gene TRBV6-1 combines with J gene TRBJ2-1; 12 positions agree with TRBD2. The sequence was obtained from a man between 60 and 70 years old with urothelial cancer. The CDR3 is CASSGRRLAGVRSNEQFF. For the CDR3, the DNA is TGTGCCAGCAGTGGGCGGAGACTAGCGGGAGTAAGATCGAATGAGCAGTTCTTC.